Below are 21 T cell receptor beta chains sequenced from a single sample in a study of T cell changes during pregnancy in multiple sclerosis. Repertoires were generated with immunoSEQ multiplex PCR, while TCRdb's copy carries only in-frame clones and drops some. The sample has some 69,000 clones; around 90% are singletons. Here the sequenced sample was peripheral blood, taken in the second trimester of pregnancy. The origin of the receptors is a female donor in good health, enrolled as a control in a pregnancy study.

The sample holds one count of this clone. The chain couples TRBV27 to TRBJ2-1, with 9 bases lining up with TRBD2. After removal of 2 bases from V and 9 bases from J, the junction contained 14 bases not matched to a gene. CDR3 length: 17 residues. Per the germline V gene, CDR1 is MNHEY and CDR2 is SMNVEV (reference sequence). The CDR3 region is CASSLNSAGGYLSEQFF. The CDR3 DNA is TGTGCCAGCAGTTTAAATTCGGCGGGGGGGTATTTAAGTGAGCAGTTCTTC.

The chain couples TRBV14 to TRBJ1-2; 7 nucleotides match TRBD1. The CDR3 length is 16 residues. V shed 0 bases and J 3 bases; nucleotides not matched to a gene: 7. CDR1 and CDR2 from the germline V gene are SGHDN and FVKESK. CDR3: CASSQDPHTGDYGYTF. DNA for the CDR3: TGTGCCAGCAGCCAAGACCCCCACACAGGGGACTATGGCTACACCTTC.

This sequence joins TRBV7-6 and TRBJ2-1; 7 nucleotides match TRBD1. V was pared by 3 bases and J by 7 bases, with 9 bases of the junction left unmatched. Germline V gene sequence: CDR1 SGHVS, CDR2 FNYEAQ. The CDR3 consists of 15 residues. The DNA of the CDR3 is TGTGCCAGCAGCTTTCGACAGGGTGGTTTGAATGAGCAGTTCTTC. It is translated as CASSFRQGGLNEQFF. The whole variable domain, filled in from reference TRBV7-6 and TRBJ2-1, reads GAGVSQSPRYKVTKRGQDVALRCDPISGHVSLYWYRQALGQGPEFLTYFNYEAQQDKSGLPNDRFSAERPEGSISTLTIQRTEQRDSAMYRCASSFRQGGLNEQFFGPGTRLTVL.

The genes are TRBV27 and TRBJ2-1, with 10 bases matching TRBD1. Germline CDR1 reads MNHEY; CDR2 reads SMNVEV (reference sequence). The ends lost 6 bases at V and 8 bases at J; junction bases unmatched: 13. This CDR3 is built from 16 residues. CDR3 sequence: CASSRRRQGASDEQFF. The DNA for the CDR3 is TGTGCCAGCAGCCGGAGAAGACAGGGGGCTTCCGATGAGCAGTTCTTC.

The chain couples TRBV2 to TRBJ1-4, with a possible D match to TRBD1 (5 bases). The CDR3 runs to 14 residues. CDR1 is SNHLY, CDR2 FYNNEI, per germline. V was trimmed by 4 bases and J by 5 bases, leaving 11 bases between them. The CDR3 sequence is CASSAGGKNEKLFF. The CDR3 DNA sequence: TGTGCCAGCAGTGCGGGGGGGAAGAATGAAAAACTGTTTTTT. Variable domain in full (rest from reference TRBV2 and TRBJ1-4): EPEVTQTPSHQVTQMGQEVILRCVPISNHLYFYWYRQILGQKVEFLVSFYNNEISEKSEIFDDQFSVERPDGSNFTLKIRSTKLEDSAMYFCASSAGGKNEKLFFGSGTQLSVL.

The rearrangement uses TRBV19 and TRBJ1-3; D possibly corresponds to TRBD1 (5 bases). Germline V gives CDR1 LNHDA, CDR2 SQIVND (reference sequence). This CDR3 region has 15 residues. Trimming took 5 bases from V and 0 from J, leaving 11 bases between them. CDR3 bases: TGTGCCAGTAGTTCTCCGGACAACTCTGGAAACACCATATATTTT. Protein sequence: CASSSPDNSGNTIYF.

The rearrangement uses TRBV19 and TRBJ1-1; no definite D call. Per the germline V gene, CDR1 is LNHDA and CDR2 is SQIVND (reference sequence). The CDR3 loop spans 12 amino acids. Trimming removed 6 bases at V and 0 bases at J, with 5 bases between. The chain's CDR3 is CASRRLNTEAFF. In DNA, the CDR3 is TGTGCCAGTAGGCGGCTGAACACTGAAGCTTTCTTT. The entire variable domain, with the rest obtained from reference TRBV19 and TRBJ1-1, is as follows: DGGITQSPKYLFRKEGQNVTLSCEQNLNHDAMYWYRQDPGQGLRLIYYSQIVNDFQKGDIAEGYSVSREKKESFPLTVTSAQKNPTAFYLCASRRLNTEAFFGQGTRLTVV.

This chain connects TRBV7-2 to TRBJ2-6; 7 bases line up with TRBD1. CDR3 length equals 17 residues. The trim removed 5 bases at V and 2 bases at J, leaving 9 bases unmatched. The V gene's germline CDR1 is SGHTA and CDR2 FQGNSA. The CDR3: CASSPSTGRPGANVLTF. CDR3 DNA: TGTGCCAGCAGCCCATCGACAGGGCGGCCTGGGGCCAACGTCCTGACTTTC.

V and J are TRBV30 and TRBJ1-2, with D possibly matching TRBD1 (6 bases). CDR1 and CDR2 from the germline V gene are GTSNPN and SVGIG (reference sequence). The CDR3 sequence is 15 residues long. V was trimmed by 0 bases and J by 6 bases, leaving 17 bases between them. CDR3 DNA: TGTGCCTGGAGTGTACCCGGGACAAAGCCCAATGGCTACACCTTC. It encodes CAWSVPGTKPNGYTF. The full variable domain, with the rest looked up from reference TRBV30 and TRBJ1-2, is SQTIHQWPATLVQPVGSPLSLECTVEGTSNPNLYWYRQAAGRGLQLLFYSVGIGQISSEVPQNLSASRPQDRQFILSSKKLLLSDSGFYLCAWSVPGTKPNGYTFGSGTRLTVV.

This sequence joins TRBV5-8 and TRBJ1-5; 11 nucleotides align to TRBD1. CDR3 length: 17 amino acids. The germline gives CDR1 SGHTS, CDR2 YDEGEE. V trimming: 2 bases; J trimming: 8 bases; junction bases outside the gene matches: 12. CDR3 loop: CASSLFRRGQGEEPQHF. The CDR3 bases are TGTGCCAGCAGCTTATTCCGACGGGGACAGGGGGAAGAGCCCCAGCATTTT.

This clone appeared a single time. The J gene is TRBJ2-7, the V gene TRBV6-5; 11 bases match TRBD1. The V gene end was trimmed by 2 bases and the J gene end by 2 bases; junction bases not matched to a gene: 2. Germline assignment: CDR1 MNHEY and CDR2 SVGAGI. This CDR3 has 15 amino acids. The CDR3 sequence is CASSYGTGGTYEQYF. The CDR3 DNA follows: TGTGCCAGCAGTTACGGGACAGGGGGTACCTACGAGCAGTACTTC.

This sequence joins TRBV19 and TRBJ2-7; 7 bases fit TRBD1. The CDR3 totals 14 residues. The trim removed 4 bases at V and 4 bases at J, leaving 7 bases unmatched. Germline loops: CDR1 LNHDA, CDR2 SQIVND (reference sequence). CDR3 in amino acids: CASSTPGQVYEQYF. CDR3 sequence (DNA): TGTGCCAGTAGTACCCCCGGACAGGTTTACGAGCAGTACTTC.

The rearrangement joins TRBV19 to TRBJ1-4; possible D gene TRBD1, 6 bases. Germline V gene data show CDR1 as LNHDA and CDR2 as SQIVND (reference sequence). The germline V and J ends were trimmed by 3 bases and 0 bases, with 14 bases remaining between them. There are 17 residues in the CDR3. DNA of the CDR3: TGTGCCAGTAGTATCCCCCGGGAGGGGGCAACTAATGAAAAACTGTTTTTT. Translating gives CASSIPREGATNEKLFF.

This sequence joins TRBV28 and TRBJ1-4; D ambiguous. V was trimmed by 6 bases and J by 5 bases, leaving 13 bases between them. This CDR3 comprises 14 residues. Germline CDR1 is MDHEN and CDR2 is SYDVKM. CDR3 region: CASSPGSVNEKLFF. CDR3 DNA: TGTGCCAGCAGCCCCGGGTCAGTAAATGAAAAACTGTTTTTT.

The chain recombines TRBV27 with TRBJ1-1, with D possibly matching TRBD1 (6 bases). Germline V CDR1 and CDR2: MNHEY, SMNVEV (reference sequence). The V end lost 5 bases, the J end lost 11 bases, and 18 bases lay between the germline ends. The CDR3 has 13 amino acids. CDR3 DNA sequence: TGTGCCAGCAGTGTTTTCGGACAGAATAAGGCTTTCTTT. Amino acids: CASSVFGQNKAFF.

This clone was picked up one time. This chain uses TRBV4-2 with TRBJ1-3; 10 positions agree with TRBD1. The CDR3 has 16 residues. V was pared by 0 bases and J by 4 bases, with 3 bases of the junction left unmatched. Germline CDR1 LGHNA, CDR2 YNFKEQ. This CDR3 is CASSQETGGKGNTIYF. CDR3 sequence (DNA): TGTGCCAGCAGCCAAGAGACAGGGGGCAAAGGAAACACCATATATTTT.

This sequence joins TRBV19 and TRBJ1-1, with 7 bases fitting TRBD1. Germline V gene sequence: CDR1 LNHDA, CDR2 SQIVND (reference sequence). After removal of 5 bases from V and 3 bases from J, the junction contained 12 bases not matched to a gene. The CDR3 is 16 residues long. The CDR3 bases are TGTGCCAGTAGTCCGCGGGACAGTAGGAGGGACACTGAAGCTTTCTTT. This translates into CASSPRDSRRDTEAFF.

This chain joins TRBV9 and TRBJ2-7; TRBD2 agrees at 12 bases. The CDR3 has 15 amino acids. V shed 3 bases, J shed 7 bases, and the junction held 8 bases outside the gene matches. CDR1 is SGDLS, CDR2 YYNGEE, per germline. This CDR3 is CASSAGLAGSLEQYF. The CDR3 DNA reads TGTGCCAGCAGCGCAGGACTAGCGGGGTCTTTAGAGCAGTACTTC.

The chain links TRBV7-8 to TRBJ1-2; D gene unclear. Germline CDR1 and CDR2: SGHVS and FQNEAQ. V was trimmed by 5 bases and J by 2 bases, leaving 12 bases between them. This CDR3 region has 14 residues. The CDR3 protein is CASSPDSTNYGYTF. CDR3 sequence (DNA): TGTGCCAGCAGCCCGGACTCTACGAACTATGGCTACACCTTC.

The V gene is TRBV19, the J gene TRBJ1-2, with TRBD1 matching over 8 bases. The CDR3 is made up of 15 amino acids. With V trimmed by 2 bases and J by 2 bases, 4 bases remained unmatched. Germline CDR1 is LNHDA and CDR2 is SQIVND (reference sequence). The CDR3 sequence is CASSIIDRGNYGYTF. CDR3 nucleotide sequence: TGTGCCAGTAGTATAATTGACAGGGGAAACTATGGCTACACCTTC.

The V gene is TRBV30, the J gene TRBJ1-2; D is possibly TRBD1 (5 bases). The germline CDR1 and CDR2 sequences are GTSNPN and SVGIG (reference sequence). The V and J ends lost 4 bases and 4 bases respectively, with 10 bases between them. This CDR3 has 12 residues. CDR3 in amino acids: CAWNGGAYGYTF. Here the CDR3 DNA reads TGTGCCTGGAATGGTGGGGCCTATGGCTACACCTTC.